The 18 T cell receptor beta chains listed next were all sequenced from one sample in a study of blood T cell repertoires in COVID-19. The assay was immunoSEQ multiplex PCR, and TCRdb's table has in-frame clones only and misses some. Here the sample spans 650,000 to 800,000 clones, 80% to 90% being singletons. Specimen: peripheral blood. Source of these receptors: a woman under 30 with acute or convalescent COVID-19.

V usage is TRBV5-4 and J usage is TRBJ1-2; tentatively, D is TRBD1 (5 bases). V was clipped by 10 bases and J by 3 bases, with 19 bases between them. CDR1 and CDR2 from the germline V gene are SGHNT and YYREEE (reference sequence). The CDR3 is made up of 14 amino acids. CDR3 in amino acids: CASRWGDRDYGYTF. CDR3 sequence (DNA): TGTGCCTCACGCTGGGGGGATCGGGACTATGGCTACACCTTC.

The chain is built from TRBV27 and TRBJ1-2, with D unclear. The CDR3 loop spans 12 amino acids. Trimming shortened V by 8 bases and J by 4 bases, and 11 bases separated the two germline ends. Germline V CDR1 and CDR2: MNHEY, SMNVEV (reference sequence). This CDR3 is CASGDGAYGYTF. In nucleotides, the CDR3 is TGTGCCAGCGGCGACGGAGCCTATGGCTACACCTTC.

This sequence joins TRBV4-1 and TRBJ1-1; no firm D call. Germline V CDR1 and CDR2: MGHRA, YSYEKL. The CDR3 sequence is 11 residues long. V shed 4 bases and J shed 6 bases, with 6 bases lying between them. DNA of the CDR3: TGCGCCAGCAGCCGAGGGTCTGAAGCTTTCTTT. Translating gives CASSRGSEAFF.

This chain connects TRBV28 to TRBJ1-1; TRBD1 matches at 8 bases. Trimming cost V 4 bases and J 1 base; bases outside gene matches: 5. Germline CDR1 MDHEN, CDR2 SYDVKM. This CDR3 has 15 residues. The CDR3 DNA sequence: TGTGCCAGCAGTTGGCAGGGGGCGTGGAACACTGAAGCTTTCTTT. Translating it yields CASSWQGAWNTEAFF.

V gene TRBV5-1 combines with J gene TRBJ2-5, with 7 positions matching TRBD2. The trim removed 8 bases at V and 0 bases at J, leaving 10 bases unmatched. CDR1 is SGHRS, CDR2 YFSETQ, per germline. This CDR3 region has 15 residues. In DNA form, the CDR3 reads TGCGCCAGTTCCCCCGGAGGGACTAACCAAGAGACCCAGTACTTC. It codes for CASSPGGTNQETQYF. Supplemented by reference TRBV5-1 and TRBJ2-5, the full variable domain reads KAGVTQTPRYLIKTRGQQVTLSCSPISGHRSVSWYQQTPGQGLQFLFEYFSETQRNKGNFPGRFSGRQFSNSRSEMNVSTLELGDSALYLCASSPGGTNQETQYFGPGTRLLVL.

The V and J genes are TRBV27 and TRBJ2-7; D possibly corresponds to TRBD1 (7 bases). Trimming left V 5 bases short and J 3 bases short, with 14 bases between. This CDR3 is 14 amino acids long. Germline CDR1 is MNHEY and CDR2 is SMNVEV (reference sequence). Written as DNA, the CDR3 is TGTGCCAGCAGTCTACGACAGGGAGGCTACGAGCAGTACTTC. Protein: CASSLRQGGYEQYF.

The chain combines TRBV3-1 (or the pseudogene TRBV3-2) with TRBJ2-1, with D unresolved. Germline V gene sequence: CDR1 LGHDT, CDR2 YNNKEL (reference sequence). V was pared by 1 base and J by 7 bases, with 14 bases between. The CDR3 spans 15 residues. The CDR3: CASSQGSVQINEQFF. In nucleotides, the CDR3 is TGTGCCAGCAGCCAAGGTTCTGTCCAGATTAATGAGCAGTTCTTC.

About this clone: The sample contains more than one DNA sequence encoding this CDR3. This chain joins TRBV5-6 and TRBJ1-2; unclear D gene. Trimming removed 1 base from V and 7 bases from J, with 5 bases in between. Germline lookup yields CDR1 SGHDT and CDR2 YYEEEE. The CDR3 totals 11 residues. CDR3 region: CASSLTGGYTF. As DNA, the CDR3 is TGTGCCAGCAGCTTGACGGGTGGCTACACCTTC.

The CDR3 nucleotides read TGTGCCAGCAGCTTAGGGACAGGTTTCGACACTGAAGCTTTCTTT. Protein: CASSLGTGFDTEAFF. This rearrangement joins TRBV11-2 to TRBJ1-1; 7 bases match TRBD1. This CDR3 has 15 amino acids. V dropped 1 base and J dropped 3; count of bases not matched to a gene: 5. Germline CDR1 reads SGHAT; CDR2 reads FQNNGV. The full variable domain, its missing parts supplied by reference TRBV11-2 and TRBJ1-1, is EAGVAQSPRYKIIEKRQSVAFWCNPISGHATLYWYQQILGQGPKLLIQFQNNGVVDDSQLPKDRFSAERLKGVDSTLKIQPAKLEDSAVYLCASSLGTGFDTEAFFGQGTRLTVV.

This chain connects TRBV7-2 to TRBJ1-2; D remains ambiguous. CDR1 is SGHTA, CDR2 FQGNSA, per germline. This CDR3 has 13 residues. The germline V and J ends were trimmed by 7 bases and 7 bases, with 16 bases remaining between them. CDR3 loop: CASNMMTGLGYTF. The CDR3 DNA reads TGTGCCAGCAACATGATGACTGGACTTGGCTACACCTTC.

CDR3 sequence: CASSPWSDREEQYF. The CDR3 DNA reads TGTGCCAGCTCACCCTGGTCTGACAGGGAAGAGCAGTACTTC. This chain links TRBV18 with TRBJ2-7; TRBD1 matches at 7 bases. This CDR3 comprises 14 residues. The V and J ends lost 3 bases and 7 bases, in that order; junction bases with no gene match: 9. Per the germline V gene, CDR1 is KGHSH and CDR2 is LQKENI.

This chain uses TRBV19 with TRBJ2-3; 7 nucleotides align to TRBD2. Germline CDR1 LNHDA, CDR2 SQIVND (reference sequence). The CDR3 has 15 residues. The J segment lost 6 bases and the V segment lost 6 bases, leaving 12 bases of the junction unmatched. CDR3 coding DNA: TGTGCCAGTAGCCTCGGGGGGTCATCCACCGATACGCAGTATTTT. Translated, it gives CASSLGGSSTDTQYF. The complete variable domain, with remaining parts taken from reference TRBV19 and TRBJ2-3, reads DGGITQSPKYLFRKEGQNVTLSCEQNLNHDAMYWYRQDPGQGLRLIYYSQIVNDFQKGDIAEGYSVSREKKESFPLTVTSAQKNPTAFYLCASSLGGSSTDTQYFGPGTRLTVL.

The rearrangement links TRBV6-4 to TRBJ2-1; 10 bases map to TRBD2. Unmatched junction bases numbered 0, after V lost 3 bases and J lost 1 base. The germline gives CDR1 MRHNA, CDR2 SNTAGT. CDR3 length equals 15 residues. For the CDR3, the DNA is TGTGCCAGCAGTGAACTAGCGGGGTCCTACAATGAGCAGTTCTTC. Its translation is CASSELAGSYNEQFF.

The gene calls are TRBV7-9 and TRBJ1-1, with D possibly matching TRBD1 (5 bases). The germline CDR1 and CDR2 sequences are SEHNR and FQNEAQ (reference sequence). The V and J ends lost 3 bases and 5 bases respectively, with 13 bases between them. The CDR3 runs 14 residues. The DNA of the CDR3 is TGTGCCAGCAGCTTTGGGGCAGGGCTTACTGAAGCTTTCTTT. Residues: CASSFGAGLTEAFF. The complete variable domain, with remaining parts taken from reference TRBV7-9 and TRBJ1-1, reads DTGVSQNPRHKITKRGQNVTFRCDPISEHNRLYWYRQTLGQGPEFLTYFQNEAQLEKSRLLSDRFSAERPKGSFSTLEIQRTEQGDSAMYLCASSFGAGLTEAFFGQGTRLTVV.

The chain links TRBV19 to TRBJ1-1; tentative D call: TRBD1 (6 bases). Germline loops: CDR1 LNHDA, CDR2 SQIVND (reference sequence). The CDR3 sequence is 14 residues long. Between the trimmed V and J ends, which lost 7 bases and 5 bases, there was a span of 17 bases. The CDR3 coding sequence is TGTGCCAGTAAAATGTCAGGGGTAGAGACTGAAGCTTTCTTT. It specifies CASKMSGVETEAFF. Full variable domain (outside the CDR3, taken from reference TRBV19 and TRBJ1-1): DGGITQSPKYLFRKEGQNVTLSCEQNLNHDAMYWYRQDPGQGLRLIYYSQIVNDFQKGDIAEGYSVSREKKESFPLTVTSAQKNPTAFYLCASKMSGVETEAFFGQGTRLTVV.

The V call is TRBV10-3, the J call TRBJ1-2; TRBD1 agrees at 7 bases. Trimming removed 2 bases from V and 4 bases from J; junction bases left unmatched: 7. Germline lookup yields CDR1 ENHRY and CDR2 SYGVKD. The CDR3 contains 15 residues. The CDR3 reads CAISEAVQGVYGYTF. In DNA, the CDR3 is TGTGCCATCAGTGAGGCGGTGCAGGGGGTCTATGGCTACACCTTC.

The V gene is TRBV18, the J gene TRBJ1-1, with TRBD1 identical over 7 bases. With V trimmed by 2 bases and J by 4 bases, 7 bases remained unmatched. The CDR3 totals 15 residues. CDR1 is KGHSH, CDR2 LQKENI, per germline. This CDR3 reads CASSPTQQGITEAFF. The CDR3 region has the DNA TGTGCCAGCTCACCAACGCAACAGGGGATCACTGAAGCTTTCTTT.

The V and J genes are TRBV5-4 and TRBJ1-1; D is ambiguous. CDR1 is SGHNT, CDR2 YYREEE, per germline (reference sequence). The CDR3 spans 18 residues. The V end lost 4 bases, the J end lost 0 bases, and 22 bases lay between the germline ends. The CDR3 here is CASSPFPHRFLMNTEAFF. The DNA for the CDR3 is TGTGCCAGCAGCCCCTTCCCCCACAGATTTCTTATGAACACTGAAGCTTTCTTT.